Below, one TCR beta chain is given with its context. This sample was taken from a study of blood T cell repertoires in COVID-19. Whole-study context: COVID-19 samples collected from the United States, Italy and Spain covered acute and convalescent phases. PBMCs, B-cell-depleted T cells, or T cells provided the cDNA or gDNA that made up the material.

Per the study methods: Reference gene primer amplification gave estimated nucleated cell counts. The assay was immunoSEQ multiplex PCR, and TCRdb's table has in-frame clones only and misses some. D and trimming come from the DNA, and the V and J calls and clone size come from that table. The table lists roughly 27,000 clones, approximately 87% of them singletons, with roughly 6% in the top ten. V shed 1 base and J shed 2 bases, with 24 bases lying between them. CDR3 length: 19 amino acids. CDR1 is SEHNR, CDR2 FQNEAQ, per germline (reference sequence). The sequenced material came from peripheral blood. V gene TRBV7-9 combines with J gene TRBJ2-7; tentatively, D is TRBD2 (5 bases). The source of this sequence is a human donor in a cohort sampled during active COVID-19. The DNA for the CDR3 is TGTGCCAGCAGCTTAGGAGTGAGTGGGAGATTCTCCCCCGCCTACGAGCAGTACTTC. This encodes CASSLGVSGRFSPAYEQYF.